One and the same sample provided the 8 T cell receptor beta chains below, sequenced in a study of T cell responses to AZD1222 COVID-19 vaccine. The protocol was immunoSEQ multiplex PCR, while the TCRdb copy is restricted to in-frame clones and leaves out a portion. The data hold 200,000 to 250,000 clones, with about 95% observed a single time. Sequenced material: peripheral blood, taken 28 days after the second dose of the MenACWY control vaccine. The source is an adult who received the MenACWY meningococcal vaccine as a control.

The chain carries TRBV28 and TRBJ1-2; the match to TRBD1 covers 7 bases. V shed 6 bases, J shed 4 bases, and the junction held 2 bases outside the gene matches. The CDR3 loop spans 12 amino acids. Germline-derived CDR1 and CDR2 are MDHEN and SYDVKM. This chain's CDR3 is CASRDRPYGYTF. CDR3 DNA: TGTGCCAGCAGGGACAGGCCCTATGGCTACACCTTC.

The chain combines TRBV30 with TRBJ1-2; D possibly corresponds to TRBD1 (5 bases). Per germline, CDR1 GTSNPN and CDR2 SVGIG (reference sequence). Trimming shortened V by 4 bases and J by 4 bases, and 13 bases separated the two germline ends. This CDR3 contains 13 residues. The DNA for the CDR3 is TGTGCCTGGACCTACCCCGGGGCCTATGGCTACACCTTC. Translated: CAWTYPGAYGYTF.

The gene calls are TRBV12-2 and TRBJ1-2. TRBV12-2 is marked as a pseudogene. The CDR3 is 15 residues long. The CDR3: CASRLDGCCCYGYTF. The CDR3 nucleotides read TGTGCAAGTCGCTTAGATGGTTGTTGCTGCTATGGCTACACCTTC.

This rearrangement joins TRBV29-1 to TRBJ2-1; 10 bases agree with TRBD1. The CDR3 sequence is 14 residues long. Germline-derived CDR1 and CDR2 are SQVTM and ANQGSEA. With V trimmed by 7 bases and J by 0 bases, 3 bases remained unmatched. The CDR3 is CSATGGSSYNEQFF. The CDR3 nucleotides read TGCAGCGCGACAGGGGGCAGCTCCTACAATGAGCAGTTCTTC.

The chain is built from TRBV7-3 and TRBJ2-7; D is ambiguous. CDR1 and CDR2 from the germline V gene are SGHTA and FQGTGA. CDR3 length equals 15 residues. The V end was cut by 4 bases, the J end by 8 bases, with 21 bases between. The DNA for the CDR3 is TGTGCCAGCAGCTCCGACATTGCCGCCTCGTCAAAGCAGTACTTC. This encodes CASSSDIAASSKQYF.

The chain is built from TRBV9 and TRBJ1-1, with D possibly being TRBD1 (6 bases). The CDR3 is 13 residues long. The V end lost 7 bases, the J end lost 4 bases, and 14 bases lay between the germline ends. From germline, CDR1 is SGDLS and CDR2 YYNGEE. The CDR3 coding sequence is TGTGCCAGCGGCGGAGGGGGAGGCACTGAAGCTTTCTTT. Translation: CASGGGGGTEAFF.

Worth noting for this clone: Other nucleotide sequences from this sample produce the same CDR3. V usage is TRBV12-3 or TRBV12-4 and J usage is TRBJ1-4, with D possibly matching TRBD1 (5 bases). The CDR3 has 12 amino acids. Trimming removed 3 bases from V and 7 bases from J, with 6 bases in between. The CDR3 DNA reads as TGTGCCAGCAGTTTGGGGGGTGAAAAACTGTTTTTT. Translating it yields CASSLGGEKLFF.

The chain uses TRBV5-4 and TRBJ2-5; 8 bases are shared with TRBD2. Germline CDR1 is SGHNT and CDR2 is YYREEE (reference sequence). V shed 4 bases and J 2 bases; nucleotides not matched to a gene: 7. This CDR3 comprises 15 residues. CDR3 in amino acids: CASSRRTSLQETQYF. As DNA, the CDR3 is TGTGCCAGCAGCCGACGGACTAGCTTACAAGAGACCCAGTACTTC.